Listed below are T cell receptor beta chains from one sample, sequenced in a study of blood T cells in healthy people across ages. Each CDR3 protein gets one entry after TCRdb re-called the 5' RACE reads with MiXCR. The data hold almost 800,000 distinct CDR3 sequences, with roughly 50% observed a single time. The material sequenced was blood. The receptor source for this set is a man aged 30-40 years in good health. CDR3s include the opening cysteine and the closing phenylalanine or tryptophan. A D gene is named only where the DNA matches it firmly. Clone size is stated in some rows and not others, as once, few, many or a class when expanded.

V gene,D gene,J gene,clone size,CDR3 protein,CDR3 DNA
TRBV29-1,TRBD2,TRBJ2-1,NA,CSVEDQGLAKSEQFF,TGCAGCGTTGAAGATCAGGGACTAGCGAAGAGTGAGCAGTTCTTC
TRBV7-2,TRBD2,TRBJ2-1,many,CASSLAGTSGYNEQFF,TGTGCCAGCAGCTTAGCGGGCACTAGCGGATACAATGAGCAGTTCTTC
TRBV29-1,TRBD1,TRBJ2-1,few,CSVGGRTGVIEQFF,TGCAGCGTTGGGGGGCGAACAGGGGTTATTGAGCAGTTCTTC
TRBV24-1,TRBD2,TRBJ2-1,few,CATSFSSLAGLLNEQFF,TGTGCCACCAGTTTCTCTTCACTAGCGGGGCTACTCAATGAGCAGTTCTTC
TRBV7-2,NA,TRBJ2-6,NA,CASSWRGSGGANVLTF,TGTGCCAGCAGTTGGCGGGGTAGTGGTGGGGCCAACGTCCTGACTTTC
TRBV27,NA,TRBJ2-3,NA,CASSWGGRYTTQYF,TGTGCCAGCAGTTGGGGTGGCAGGTATACCACGCAGTATTTT
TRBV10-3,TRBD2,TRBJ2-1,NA,CASRLAGDSYEQFF,TGTGCCTCACGTCTAGCGGGGGACTCCTACGAGCAGTTCTTC
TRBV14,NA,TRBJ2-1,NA,CASSQVPGALEQFF,TGTGCCAGCAGCCAAGTTCCTGGCGCATTAGAGCAGTTCTTC
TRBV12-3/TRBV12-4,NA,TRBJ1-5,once,CASTLGPQPQHF,TGTGCCAGCACCCTAGGACCGCAGCCCCAGCATTTT
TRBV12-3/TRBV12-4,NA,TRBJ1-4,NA,CASGPRQSDEKLFF,TGTGCCAGCGGACCACGACAGTCGGATGAAAAGCTGTTTTTT
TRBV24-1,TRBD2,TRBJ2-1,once,CATSDGTSGDNEQFF,TGTGCCACCAGTGATGGGACTAGCGGAGACAATGAGCAGTTCTTC
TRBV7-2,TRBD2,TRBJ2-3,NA,CASSLDLSGAVTDTQYF,TGTGCCAGCAGCTTAGACCTGAGCGGGGCCGTCACAGATACGCAGTATTTT
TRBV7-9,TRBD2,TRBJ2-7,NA,CASSLAGGRSHEQYF,TGTGCCAGCAGCTTAGCCGGCGGGAGGTCCCACGAGCAGTACTTC
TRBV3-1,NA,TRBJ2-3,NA,CASSPDWSRDTQYF,TGTGCCAGCAGCCCTGATTGGAGCAGAGATACGCAGTATTTT
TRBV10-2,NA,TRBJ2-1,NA,CASIRRDSGPNEQFF,TGCGCCAGCATCCGCCGGGACTCGGGGCCCAATGAGCAGTTCTTC
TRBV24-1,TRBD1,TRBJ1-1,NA,CATSDPETGTEAFF,TGTGCCACCAGTGATCCCGAGACAGGGACTGAAGCTTTCTTT
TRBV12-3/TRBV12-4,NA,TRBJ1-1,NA,CASGAAFPGDGNTEAFF,TGTGCCAGTGGGGCGGCGTTCCCGGGGGATGGGAACACTGAAGCTTTCTTT